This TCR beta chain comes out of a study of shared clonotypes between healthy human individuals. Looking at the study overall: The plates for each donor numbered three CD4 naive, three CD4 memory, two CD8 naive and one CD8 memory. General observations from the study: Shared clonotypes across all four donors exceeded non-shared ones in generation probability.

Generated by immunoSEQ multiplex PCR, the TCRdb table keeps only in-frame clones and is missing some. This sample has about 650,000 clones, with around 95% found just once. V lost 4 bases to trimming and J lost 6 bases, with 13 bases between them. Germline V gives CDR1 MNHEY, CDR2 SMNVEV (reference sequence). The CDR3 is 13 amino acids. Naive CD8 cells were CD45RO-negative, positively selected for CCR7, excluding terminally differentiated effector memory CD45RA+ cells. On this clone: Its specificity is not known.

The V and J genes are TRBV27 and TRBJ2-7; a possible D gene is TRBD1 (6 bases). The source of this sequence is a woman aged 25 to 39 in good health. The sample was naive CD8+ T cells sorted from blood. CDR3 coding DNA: TGTGCCAGCAGTTCGCGGACAGTGGCCGAGCAGTACTTC. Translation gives CASSSRTVAEQYF.